This is a list of T cell receptor beta chains from one sample in a study of cytomegalovirus exposure and HLA in healthy donors. Generated by immunoSEQ multiplex PCR, the TCRdb table keeps only in-frame clones and is missing some. The repertoire holds fewer than 200,000 clones, with 60% to 80% as singletons. Sequencing was done on a sample of PBMCs. The receptor set was obtained from a young man in good health and CMV-seropositive. Each CDR3 is given with its conserved first and last residue. The order of the fields is CDR3 DNA, CDR3 protein, J gene, D gene, V gene, clone size. D genes are given only for firm matches. Clone size is given for some rows only: seen once, a few or many times, or a class if the clone is expanded.

CDR3nt: TGTGCCAGCAGCTCGGGGGGGCGGGAGACCCAGTACTTC
CDR3aa: CASSSGGRETQYF
j_gene: TRBJ2-5
d_gene: TRBD2
v_gene: TRBV7-3
abundance: NA

CDR3nt: TGTGCCAGCAACGGGTTTTTGGGGGCTTCTTACAATGAGCAGTTCTTC
CDR3aa: CASNGFLGASYNEQFF
j_gene: TRBJ2-1
d_gene: NA
v_gene: TRBV5-6
abundance: NA

CDR3nt: TGTGCCAGCAGTTCGAGTGGGGGCTGGGAGACCCAGTACTTC
CDR3aa: CASSSSGGWETQYF
j_gene: TRBJ2-5
d_gene: NA
v_gene: TRBV28
abundance: NA

CDR3nt: TGTGCCAGCAGTCCCCGACAGGGAACTTACGAGCAGTACTTC
CDR3aa: CASSPRQGTYEQYF
j_gene: TRBJ2-7
d_gene: TRBD1
v_gene: TRBV6-5
abundance: NA

CDR3nt: TGTGCCAGCGGAGGCCCATTAAAGGAGCAGTTCTTC
CDR3aa: CASGGPLKEQFF
j_gene: TRBJ2-1
d_gene: NA
v_gene: TRBV2
abundance: NA

CDR3nt: TGCAGCGCCCAATTACAGGGGGCTGCCGGGGAGCTGTTTTTT
CDR3aa: CSAQLQGAAGELFF
j_gene: TRBJ2-2
d_gene: TRBD1
v_gene: TRBV29-1
abundance: NA

CDR3nt: TGCGCCAGCAGCTTGCCAGGGTCGGAGACCCAGTACTTC
CDR3aa: CASSLPGSETQYF
j_gene: TRBJ2-5
d_gene: NA
v_gene: TRBV5-1
abundance: NA

CDR3nt: TGTGCCAGCAGCTTACCCTCGTCGGGTTACGAGCAGTACTTC
CDR3aa: CASSLPSSGYEQYF
j_gene: TRBJ2-7
d_gene: NA
v_gene: TRBV7-9
abundance: once

CDR3nt: TGCACCAGCAGCCATATGGGGCACACTGAAGCTTTCTTT
CDR3aa: CTSSHMGHTEAFF
j_gene: TRBJ1-1
d_gene: NA
v_gene: TRBV1
abundance: NA

CDR3nt: TGTGCCAGCGTTCCGCCGGGTTCGAGCGTCTATAATTCACCCCTCCACTTT
CDR3aa: CASVPPGSSVYNSPLHF
j_gene: TRBJ1-6
d_gene: NA
v_gene: TRBV28
abundance: NA

CDR3nt: TGTGCCAGCAGCCCCAGAGGGGACAGGGAGGGGTATGGCTACACCTTC
CDR3aa: CASSPRGDREGYGYTF
j_gene: TRBJ1-2
d_gene: TRBD1
v_gene: TRBV9
abundance: NA

CDR3nt: TGTGCCAGCAGCGAGGGACAGGGGACTAACTATGGCTACACCTTC
CDR3aa: CASSEGQGTNYGYTF
j_gene: TRBJ1-2
d_gene: TRBD1
v_gene: TRBV7-2
abundance: NA

CDR3nt: TGTGCCAGCAGTTTATCAGGGGCCACCGGGGAGCTGTTTTTT
CDR3aa: CASSLSGATGELFF
j_gene: TRBJ2-2
d_gene: NA
v_gene: TRBV27
abundance: NA

CDR3nt: TGCACATCACTAGCGGGGGGCATTGGGAATGAGCAGTTCTTC
CDR3aa: CTSLAGGIGNEQFF
j_gene: TRBJ2-1
d_gene: TRBD2
v_gene: TRBV29-1
abundance: once

CDR3nt: TGTGCCAGCAGCCAAGACAGGGACTATGGCTACACCTTC
CDR3aa: CASSQDRDYGYTF
j_gene: TRBJ1-2
d_gene: TRBD1
v_gene: TRBV5-6
abundance: NA

CDR3nt: TGTGCCAGTAGTATTCACGCCCCACAGGGATCGAACACTGAAGCTTTCTTT
CDR3aa: CASSIHAPQGSNTEAFF
j_gene: TRBJ1-1
d_gene: NA
v_gene: TRBV19
abundance: NA